These T cell receptor beta chains were read from a single sample in a study of T cell responses to AZD1222 COVID-19 vaccine. Sequenced by immunoSEQ multiplex PCR; TCRdb stores in-frame clones only, minus some. The sample carries about 92,000 clones, around 87% recorded once. Specimen: peripheral blood, collected on day 0 of AZD1222 vaccination. The receptors were gathered from an adult in good health. CDR3s include the opening cysteine and the closing phenylalanine or tryptophan. The D gene is left open where the match is weak. Part of the rows lack a size; the others show once, few, many or a class for expanded clones.

j_call | v_call | clone_size | d_call | cdr3_aa | cdr3_nt
TRBJ2-3 | TRBV7-3 | . | TRBD2 | CASSPLAGGGINVNF | TGTGCCAGCAGCCCGCTAGCGGGAGGGGGCATAAATGTAAATTTT
TRBJ2-3 | TRBV11-3 | . | TRBD1 | CASSRRDRGRSTDTQYF | TGTGCCAGCAGCAGACGGGACAGGGGGCGAAGCACAGATACGCAGTATTTT
TRBJ1-2 | TRBV29-1 | once | TRBD1 | CSVGWDRTPLNYGYTF | TGCAGCGTTGGGTGGGACAGGACACCACTTAACTATGGCTACACCTTC
TRBJ2-7 | TRBV28 | . | . | CASSTGTYIYEQYF | TGTGCCAGCAGTACCGGGACTTATATATACGAGCAGTACTTC
TRBJ1-2 | TRBV18 | . | TRBD1 | CASSPDRAYGYTF | TGTGCCAGCTCACCGGACAGGGCCTATGGCTACACCTTC
TRBJ1-3 | TRBV28 | once | . | CASSLGGGAAGNTIYF | TGTGCCAGCAGTTTGGGGGGAGGGGCAGCTGGAAACACCATATATTTT
TRBJ2-1 | TRBV6-5 | once | . | CASSYRASLNEQFF | TGTGCCAGCAGTTACAGGGCTAGCCTGAATGAGCAGTTCTTC
TRBJ1-6 | TRBV28 | . | . | CASRKETDYNSPLHF | TGTGCCAGCAGAAAAGAGACAGATTATAATTCACCCCTCCACTTT
TRBJ1-1 | TRBV6-1 | . | TRBD1 | CASTRTGGTEAFF | TGTGCCAGCACCAGGACAGGGGGCACTGAAGCTTTCTTT
TRBJ1-3 | TRBV6-5 | . | TRBD1 | CASNGRGLGNTIYF | TGTGCCAGCAACGGCAGGGGGCTTGGAAACACCATATATTTT
TRBJ1-5 | TRBV28 | . | . | CASRPGAQPQHF | TGTGCCAGCAGGCCAGGGGCTCAGCCCCAGCATTTT
TRBJ1-2 | TRBV19 | . | . | CASSIGQRANYGYTF | TGTGCCAGTAGTATAGGGCAGCGAGCTAACTATGGCTACACCTTC
TRBJ2-1 | TRBV2 | . | . | CASSEMFFVPWMGNEQFF | TGTGCCAGCAGTGAAATGTTCTTTGTCCCATGGATGGGCAATGAGCAGTTCTTC
TRBJ2-7 | TRBV30 | . | TRBD2 | CAWSPGTSGGYEQYF | TGTGCCTGGTCACCCGGGACTAGCGGGGGCTACGAGCAGTACTTC
TRBJ1-2 | TRBV9 | . | . | CASSLHDFYGYTF | TGTGCCAGCAGCCTCCATGATTTCTATGGCTACACCTTC
TRBJ2-5 | TRBV9 | . | . | CASSVGRVDWETQYF | TGTGCCAGCAGCGTAGGGAGGGTGGATTGGGAGACCCAGTACTTC
TRBJ1-4 | TRBV30 | . | . | CAWSTGTSFGVNEKLFF | TGTGCCTGGAGTACTGGGACCAGCTTCGGGGTTAATGAAAAACTGTTTTTT
TRBJ2-3 | TRBV24-1 | . | TRBD2 | CATSDSMASGIRTDTQYF | TGTGCCACCAGTGACAGTATGGCTAGCGGGATCCGCACAGATACGCAGTATTTT
TRBJ2-7 | TRBV14 | . | TRBD2 | CASSQVLAGADEQYF | TGTGCCAGCAGCCAGGTACTAGCGGGAGCCGACGAGCAGTACTTC
TRBJ1-5 | TRBV19 | . | TRBD1 | CASSSGRTGGNQPQHF | TGTGCCAGTAGTAGCGGCCGGACAGGGGGCAATCAGCCCCAGCATTTT
TRBJ2-7 | TRBV5-5 | . | . | CASSFVGNGHEQYF | TGTGCCAGCAGCTTCGTAGGGAACGGGCACGAGCAGTACTTC
TRBJ2-3 | TRBV27 | . | TRBD2 | CASSLSLGGGLRDTQYF | TGTGCCAGCAGTTTATCGCTTGGGGGAGGGCTCAGAGATACGCAGTATTTT
TRBJ1-2 | TRBV12-3/TRBV12-4 | . | . | CASSLFGDGYTF | TGTGCCAGCAGTTTATTCGGGGATGGCTACACCTTC
TRBJ1-4 | TRBV19 | . | . | CASSIQGLTTKLFF | TGTGCCAGTAGTATTCAGGGATTGACGACAAAACTGTTTTTT
TRBJ2-1 | TRBV7-2 | . | . | CASSLRGNEQFF | TGTGCCAGCAGCTTACGGGGCAATGAGCAGTTCTTC
TRBJ1-6 | TRBV6-5 | . | . | CASSNVGAYNSPLHF | TGTGCCAGCAGTAATGTGGGCGCCTATAATTCACCCCTCCACTTT